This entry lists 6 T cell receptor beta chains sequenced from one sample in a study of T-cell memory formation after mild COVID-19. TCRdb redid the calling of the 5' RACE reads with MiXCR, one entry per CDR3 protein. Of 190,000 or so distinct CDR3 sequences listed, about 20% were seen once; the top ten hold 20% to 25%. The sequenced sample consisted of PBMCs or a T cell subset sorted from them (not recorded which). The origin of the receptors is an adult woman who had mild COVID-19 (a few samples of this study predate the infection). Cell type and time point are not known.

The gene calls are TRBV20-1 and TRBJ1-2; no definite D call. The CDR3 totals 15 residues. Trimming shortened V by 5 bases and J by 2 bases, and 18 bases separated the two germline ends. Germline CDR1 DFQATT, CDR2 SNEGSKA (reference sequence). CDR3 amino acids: CSAPGWEGANYGYTF. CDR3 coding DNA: TGCAGTGCTCCCGGGTGGGAGGGTGCCAACTATGGCTACACCTTC.

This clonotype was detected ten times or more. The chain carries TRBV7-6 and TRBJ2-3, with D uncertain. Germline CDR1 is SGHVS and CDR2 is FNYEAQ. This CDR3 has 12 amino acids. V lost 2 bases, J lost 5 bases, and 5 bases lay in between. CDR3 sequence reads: CASSLWGDTQYF. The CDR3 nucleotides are TGTGCCAGCAGCTTATGGGGAGATACGCAGTATTTT. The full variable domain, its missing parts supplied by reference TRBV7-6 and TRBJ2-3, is GAGVSQSPRYKVTKRGQDVALRCDPISGHVSLYWYRQALGQGPEFLTYFNYEAQQDKSGLPNDRFSAERPEGSISTLTIQRTEQRDSAMYRCASSLWGDTQYFGPGTRLTVL.

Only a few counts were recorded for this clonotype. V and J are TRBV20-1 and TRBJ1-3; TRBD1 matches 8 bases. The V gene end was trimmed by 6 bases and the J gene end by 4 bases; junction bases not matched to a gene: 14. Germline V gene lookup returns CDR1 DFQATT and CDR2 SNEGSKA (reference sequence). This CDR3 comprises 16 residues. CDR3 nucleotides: TGCAGTGCCCAGGGCCGCGACAGGGGAGGAGGAAACACCATATATTTT. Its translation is CSAQGRDRGGGNTIYF.

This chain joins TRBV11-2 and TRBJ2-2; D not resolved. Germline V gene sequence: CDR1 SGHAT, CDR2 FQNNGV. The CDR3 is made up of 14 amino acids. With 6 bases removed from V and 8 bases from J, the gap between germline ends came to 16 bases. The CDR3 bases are TGTGCCAGCAGTTTGGGTCTAGAGTCTGGGGAGCTGTTTTTT. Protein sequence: CASSLGLESGELFF.

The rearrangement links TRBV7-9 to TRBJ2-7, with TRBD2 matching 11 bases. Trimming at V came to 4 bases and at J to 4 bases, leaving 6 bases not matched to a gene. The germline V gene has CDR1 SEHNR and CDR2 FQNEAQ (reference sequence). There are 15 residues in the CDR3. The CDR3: CASSSELAGAYEQYF. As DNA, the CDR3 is TGTGCCAGCAGCTCCGAACTAGCGGGAGCGTACGAGCAGTACTTC.

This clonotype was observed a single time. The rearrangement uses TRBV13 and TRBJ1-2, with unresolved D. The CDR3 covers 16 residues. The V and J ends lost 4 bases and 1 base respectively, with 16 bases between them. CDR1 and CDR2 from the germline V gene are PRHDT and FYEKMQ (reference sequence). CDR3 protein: CASSSTDVRFNYGYTF. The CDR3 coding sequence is TGTGCCAGCAGCTCAACGGATGTCAGGTTTAACTATGGCTACACCTTC.